This entry lists 15 T cell receptor beta chains sequenced from one sample in a study of cytomegalovirus exposure and HLA in healthy donors. Primers: 60 Vbeta forward and 13 Jbeta reverse. The repertoire was sequenced with immunoSEQ multiplex PCR; TCRdb's copy has only in-frame clones and lacks some. The repertoire holds more than 65,000 clones, with 60% to 80% as singletons. Specimen: PBMCs. The receptors were sampled from a woman aged 35 to 49 in good health and CMV-seropositive.

This clone has a handful of counts. This sequence joins TRBV2 and TRBJ2-1; 8 nucleotides match TRBD2. The germline V gene has CDR1 SNHLY and CDR2 FYNNEI. Germline trimming cut 6 bases from V and 8 bases from J; bases unmatched to any gene: 6. The length of the CDR3 is 13 residues. CDR3 nucleotide sequence: TGTGCCAGCAGCACCGGGACTAGGTATGAGCAGTTCTTC. It specifies CASSTGTRYEQFF.

The chain employs TRBV6-1 and TRBJ2-7; 8 bases line up with TRBD1. Germline CDR1 MNHNS, CDR2 SASEGT. The CDR3 contains 14 residues. Trimming at V came to 6 bases and at J to 5 bases, leaving 9 bases not matched to a gene. The CDR3 DNA sequence: TGTGCCAGCAGCGGAAGGACAGGGACCAACGAGCAGTACTTC. This gives the protein CASSGRTGTNEQYF.

The rearrangement links TRBV6-1 to TRBJ2-7; 9 bases line up with TRBD1. Germline V gene data show CDR1 as MNHNS and CDR2 as SASEGT. The CDR3 runs to 12 residues. Trimming at V came to 8 bases and at J to 6 bases, leaving 5 bases not matched to a gene. DNA of the CDR3: TGTGCCAGCGGGGACAGGGTAGGCGAGCAGTACTTC. Encoded protein: CASGDRVGEQYF.

The chain couples TRBV19 to TRBJ1-1, with TRBD1 identical over 9 bases. With 7 bases clipped from V and 0 bases from J, the junction kept 9 bases outside the gene matches. The germline CDR1 and CDR2 sequences are LNHDA and SQIVND (reference sequence). CDR3 size: 16 residues. CDR3 sequence: CASTNRTGVLNTEAFF. The DNA for the CDR3 is TGTGCCAGTACAAACCGGACAGGGGTCCTGAACACTGAAGCTTTCTTT.

This chain connects TRBV21-1 to TRBJ1-4; the D call in the table, TRBD1, was not verified against the DNA. TRBV21-1 is assigned pseudogene status. CDR3 size: 17 residues. CDR3 nucleotides: TGTGCCAGCAGCGACCCCGGACCGGGACAGGGCTACGAAAAACTGTTTTTT. Residues: CASSDPGPGQGYEKLFF.

The chain employs TRBV6-1 and TRBJ1-5; 7 positions agree with TRBD1. The CDR3 contains 13 residues. The V gene's germline CDR1 is MNHNS and CDR2 SASEGT. With V trimmed by 7 bases and J by 9 bases, 9 bases remained unmatched. The CDR3 nucleotides are TGTGCCAGCAATGACAGGGATGGTGGGCCCCAGCATTTT. This translates into CASNDRDGGPQHF.

The chain employs TRBV7-9 and TRBJ2-3; a possible D gene is TRBD2 (6 bases). V lost 5 bases, J lost 1 base, and 16 bases lay in between. Per the germline V gene, CDR1 is SEHNR and CDR2 is FQNEAQ (reference sequence). The CDR3 totals 16 residues. The CDR3 coding sequence is TGTGCCAGCAGCAGGGACCGGCGGGGCCGCACAGATACGCAGTATTTT. It specifies CASSRDRRGRTDTQYF.

This chain connects TRBV19 to TRBJ1-2; D perhaps matches TRBD1 (6 bases). Germline CDR1 is LNHDA and CDR2 is SQIVND (reference sequence). CDR3 size: 15 residues. With 5 bases removed from V and 4 bases from J, the gap between germline ends came to 17 bases. The CDR3 region has the DNA TGTGCCAGTAGTCAGGCCGTACAGGGTGGCTATGGCTACACCTTC. Protein sequence: CASSQAVQGGYGYTF.

The chain joins TRBV6-1 to TRBJ2-7; 9 nucleotides line up with TRBD1. Germline CDR1 and CDR2: MNHNS and SASEGT. This CDR3 has 14 amino acids. Germline trimming cut 2 bases from V and 6 bases from J; bases unmatched to any gene: 5. The CDR3 nucleotides read TGTGCCAGCAGTGAATTACAGGGGGCTGGCGAGCAGTACTTC. Amino acid sequence: CASSELQGAGEQYF.

The rearrangement links TRBV5-6 to TRBJ1-1, with 7 bases matching TRBD1. Germline values: CDR1 SGHDT, CDR2 YYEEEE. The V gene end was trimmed by 2 bases and the J gene end by 0 bases; junction bases not matched to a gene: 7. The CDR3 covers 16 residues. The CDR3 protein is CASSFNRGTMNTEAFF. The CDR3 DNA follows: TGTGCCAGCAGCTTCAACAGGGGAACAATGAACACTGAAGCTTTCTTT.

The gene calls are TRBV7-9 and TRBJ1-4; TRBD1 matches at 9 bases. The V gene end was trimmed by 5 bases and the J gene end by 14 bases; junction bases not matched to a gene: 6. Germline assignment: CDR1 SEHNR and CDR2 FQNEAQ (reference sequence). This CDR3 contains 12 residues. The CDR3 loop is CASSRDRAGLFF. The CDR3 DNA follows: TGTGCCAGCAGCCGGGACAGGGCCGGGCTGTTTTTT.

The V call is TRBV19, the J call TRBJ1-4, with TRBD1 identical over 9 bases. The CDR3 has 14 residues. The germline gives CDR1 LNHDA, CDR2 SQIVND (reference sequence). The V and J ends lost 6 bases and 8 bases, in that order; junction bases with no gene match: 7. CDR3 protein: CASSKWTGDEKLFF. CDR3 DNA sequence: TGTGCCAGTAGCAAATGGACAGGGGACGAAAAACTGTTTTTT.

This rearrangement joins TRBV6-5 to TRBJ2-7, with a possible D match to TRBD1 (6 bases). Between the trimmed V and J ends, which lost 4 bases and 0 bases, there was a span of 10 bases. The CDR3 has 14 residues. Germline assignment: CDR1 MNHEY and CDR2 SVGAGI. The CDR3 loop reads CASSSGASSYEQYF. CDR3 bases: TGTGCCAGCAGTTCAGGGGCTTCCTCCTACGAGCAGTACTTC.

The chain has TRBV11-2 and TRBJ1-2; weak D call: TRBD1 (6 bases). The CDR3 runs to 14 residues. Trimming cost V 3 bases and J 6 bases, with 14 bases left between them. CDR1 and CDR2 (germline): SGHAT, FQNNGV. In DNA, the CDR3 is TGTGCCAGCAGCTTTTCAGGGGTTCGAAATGGCTACACCTTC. Its protein product is CASSFSGVRNGYTF.

The chain employs TRBV30 and TRBJ1-2; perhaps TRBD1 as D (6 bases). CDR1 GTSNPN and CDR2 SVGIG come from the germline V gene (reference sequence). This CDR3 contains 14 residues. V lost 3 bases and J 10 bases, leaving 21 bases between the germline ends. The CDR3 bases are TGTGCCTGGAGGACACAGGGCGGACGGAATGACTACACCTTC. This gives the protein CAWRTQGGRNDYTF.